These T cell receptor beta chains were read from a single sample in a study of human T cells and chemical hapten exposure. MiXCR was run by TCRdb on the RACE reads, yielding one entry per CDR3 protein. Of some 400,000 distinct CDR3 sequences listed, more than 4.5% are singletons. Sample: whole blood, taken in connection with sensitization to the hapten diphenylcyclopropenone (DPC). The receptors stem from a woman between 50 and 59 years old with alopecia areata. Some clones in this sample may be carry-over from other donors' samples. Each CDR3 is given with its conserved first and last residue. The D gene is left open where the match is weak. Size values are once, few and many counts, or a class for expanded clones, and some rows have none.

v_call: TRBV6-5
j_call: TRBJ1-5
d_call: TRBD1
clone_size: NA
cdr3_aa: CASSPVRDRGISQPQHF
cdr3_nt: TGTGCCAGCAGTCCCGTTCGGGACAGGGGAATTAGCCAGCCCCAGCATTTT

v_call: TRBV28
j_call: TRBJ2-7
d_call: NA
clone_size: NA
cdr3_aa: CASSHRGPRSYEQYF
cdr3_nt: TGTGCCAGCAGCCACCGGGGCCCTCGATCCTACGAGCAGTACTTC

v_call: TRBV27
j_call: TRBJ1-1
d_call: NA
clone_size: many
cdr3_aa: CASSAFSNTEAFF
cdr3_nt: TGTGCCAGTTCAGCCTTTTCGAACACTGAAGCTTTCTTT

v_call: TRBV2
j_call: TRBJ2-3
d_call: NA
clone_size: few
cdr3_aa: CASSGGEFTDTQYF
cdr3_nt: TGTGCCAGCAGTGGGGGGGAATTCACAGATACGCAGTATTTT

v_call: TRBV12-3/TRBV12-4
j_call: TRBJ1-1
d_call: NA
clone_size: many
cdr3_aa: CASSFNTPGQTEAFF
cdr3_nt: TGTGCCAGCAGTTTTAATACCCCCGGACAAACTGAAGCTTTCTTT

v_call: TRBV10-3
j_call: TRBJ2-7
d_call: NA
clone_size: few
cdr3_aa: CAISDQGTAYEQYF
cdr3_nt: TGTGCCATCAGTGACCAGGGGACTGCCTACGAGCAGTACTTC

v_call: TRBV10-3
j_call: TRBJ2-7
d_call: NA
clone_size: many
cdr3_aa: CAINSGGSKYEQYF
cdr3_nt: TGTGCCATCAACTCAGGGGGGTCCAAATACGAGCAGTACTTC

v_call: TRBV30
j_call: TRBJ2-7
d_call: TRBD1
clone_size: NA
cdr3_aa: CAWVRGQTYEQYF
cdr3_nt: TGTGCCTGGGTCAGGGGACAGACCTACGAGCAGTACTTC

v_call: TRBV12-3/TRBV12-4
j_call: TRBJ2-7
d_call: NA
clone_size: NA
cdr3_aa: CASTMGSEQYF
cdr3_nt: TGTGCCAGCACCATGGGGAGCGAGCAGTACTTC

v_call: TRBV20-1
j_call: TRBJ1-1
d_call: TRBD1
clone_size: few
cdr3_aa: CSARDLKGQGGTEAFF
cdr3_nt: TGCAGTGCTAGAGATTTGAAAGGACAGGGTGGCACTGAAGCTTTCTTT

v_call: TRBV7-9
j_call: TRBJ2-1
d_call: NA
clone_size: NA
cdr3_aa: CASSFTGAVYNEQFF
cdr3_nt: TGTGCCAGCAGCTTTACGGGTGCAGTTTACAATGAGCAGTTCTTC

v_call: TRBV6-5
j_call: TRBJ1-6
d_call: NA
clone_size: many
cdr3_aa: CASTDGVHNSPLHF
cdr3_nt: TGTGCCAGCACCGATGGGGTCCATAATTCACCCCTCCACTTT

v_call: TRBV29-1
j_call: TRBJ1-2
d_call: TRBD1
clone_size: NA
cdr3_aa: CSLPTGGNYGYTF
cdr3_nt: TGCAGCCTTCCGACAGGGGGCAACTATGGCTACACCTTC

v_call: TRBV20-1
j_call: TRBJ2-3
d_call: NA
clone_size: many
cdr3_aa: CSAREAGPSSTDTQYF
cdr3_nt: TGCAGTGCTAGAGAGGCCGGGCCGTCTAGCACAGATACGCAGTATTTT

v_call: TRBV12-3/TRBV12-4
j_call: TRBJ2-5
d_call: NA
clone_size: many
cdr3_aa: CASTLGGRGIQETQYF
cdr3_nt: TGTGCCAGCACCTTGGGCGGCCGGGGGATACAAGAGACCCAGTACTTC

v_call: TRBV18
j_call: TRBJ1-5
d_call: TRBD1
clone_size: few
cdr3_aa: CASSPSGGREQPQHF
cdr3_nt: TGTGCCAGCTCACCTTCAGGGGGCAGGGAACAGCCCCAGCATTTT

v_call: TRBV6-1
j_call: TRBJ2-5
d_call: NA
clone_size: many
cdr3_aa: CASSDRGETQYF
cdr3_nt: TGTGCCAGCAGTGATAGGGGTGAGACCCAGTACTTC

v_call: TRBV10-3
j_call: TRBJ2-1
d_call: NA
clone_size: many
cdr3_aa: CAIRGDNEQFF
cdr3_nt: TGTGCCATCAGAGGGGACAATGAGCAGTTCTTC

v_call: TRBV9
j_call: TRBJ2-7
d_call: TRBD1
clone_size: few
cdr3_aa: CASSALTGGGRGEQYF
cdr3_nt: TGTGCCAGCAGCGCCCTGACAGGGGGCGGACGGGGGGAGCAGTACTTC

v_call: TRBV29-1
j_call: TRBJ2-7
d_call: NA
clone_size: many
cdr3_aa: CSVEDAGQSSSYEQYF
cdr3_nt: TGCAGCGTTGAGGACGCTGGACAGTCCAGCTCCTACGAGCAGTACTTC

v_call: TRBV19
j_call: TRBJ2-7
d_call: NA
clone_size: many
cdr3_aa: CASRDRHGSYEQYF
cdr3_nt: TGTGCCAGTCGAGACAGACACGGGTCCTACGAGCAGTACTTC

v_call: TRBV28
j_call: TRBJ1-5
d_call: NA
clone_size: many
cdr3_aa: CASSLWTDNQPQHF
cdr3_nt: TGTGCCAGCAGTCTTTGGACAGACAATCAGCCCCAGCATTTT